The present T cell receptor beta chain was sequenced within a study of PD-1 blockade in classical Hodgkin lymphoma. About this clone itself: Antigen specificity is unknown.

The table came from immunoSEQ multiplex PCR; TCRdb's copy has only in-frame clones and leaves some out. This table has over 45,000 clones, roughly 66% appearing once. Every single patient, without exception, relapsed after autologous stem cell transplantation, and brentuximab vedotin exposure varied. Complete response, partial response or progressive disease was recorded as best response. Study findings and constraints: By C4D1 there was a significant rise in CD4+ TCR diversity but not in CD8+ TCR diversity. Individuals who commenced nivolumab within less than 1 year of ASCT were excluded.

From germline, CDR1 is SGHRS and CDR2 YFSETQ. Trimming at V came to 1 base and at J to 6 bases, leaving 4 bases not matched to a gene. CDR3 length equals 14 residues. The sample was peripheral blood mononuclear cells (PBMCs), taken before the second cycle of nivolumab. The sequence came from a human donor with classical Hodgkin lymphoma. J is TRBJ1-1 and V is TRBV5-1; 9 bases fit TRBD1. Here the CDR3 reads CASSLTGTGPEAFF. CDR3 nucleotide sequence: TGCGCCAGCAGCTTGACCGGGACAGGGCCTGAAGCTTTCTTT. Variable domain in full (rest from reference TRBV5-1 and TRBJ1-1): KAGVTQTPRYLIKTRGQQVTLSCSPISGHRSVSWYQQTPGQGLQFLFEYFSETQRNKGNFPGRFSGRQFSNSRSEMNVSTLELGDSALYLCASSLTGTGPEAFFGQGTRLTVV.